The T cell receptor (beta chain) described here comes from a study of T cell responses to AZD1222 COVID-19 vaccine. Study details: Timing groups of about 4 and about 12 weeks for second doses were pooled. Findings and caveats of the study: Clonal diversity was possibly underestimated, and the donors were mostly white British, with more females. Seropositivity was recorded at baseline in only a handful of AZD1222 recipients. Repertoires were obtained solely post-peak T cell response.

For this clone: The target antigen is unknown.

Sequencing used immunoSEQ multiplex PCR; TCRdb keeps in-frame clones, though not all of them. In the table there are some 130,000 clones, 93% of which are singletons. With 7 bases removed from V and 9 bases from J, the gap between germline ends came to 13 bases. This CDR3 has 12 amino acids. Germline-derived CDR1 and CDR2 are LNHDA and SQIVND (reference sequence). This sequence originates from an adult in good health. The material sequenced was peripheral blood, taken on day 0 of AZD1222 vaccination. The rearrangement uses TRBV19 and TRBJ2-1, with D possibly called TRBD1 or TRBD2 (5 bases each). CDR3 coding DNA: TGTGCCAGTAAGCCCGAGGGGCCTGAGCAGTTCTTC. Encoded protein: CASKPEGPEQFF.